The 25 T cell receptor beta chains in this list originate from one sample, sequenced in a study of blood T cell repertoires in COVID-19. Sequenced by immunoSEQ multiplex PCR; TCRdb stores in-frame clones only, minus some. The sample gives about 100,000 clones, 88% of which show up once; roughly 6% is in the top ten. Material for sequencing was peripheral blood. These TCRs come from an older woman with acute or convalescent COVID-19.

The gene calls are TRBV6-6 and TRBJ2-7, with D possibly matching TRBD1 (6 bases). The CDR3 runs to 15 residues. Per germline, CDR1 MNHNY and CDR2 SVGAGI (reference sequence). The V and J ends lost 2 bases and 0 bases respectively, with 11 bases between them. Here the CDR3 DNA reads TGTGCCAGCAGTTACGGACAGTCCAGCTCCTACGAGCAGTACTTC. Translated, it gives CASSYGQSSSYEQYF.

Here the CDR3 DNA reads TGCGCCAGCAGACCTCCGGGTTTTGAGAACAATGAGCAGTTCTTC. Encoded protein: CASRPPGFENNEQFF. The V call is TRBV5-1, the J call TRBJ2-1; D is uncertain. Germline loops: CDR1 SGHRS, CDR2 YFSETQ. The CDR3 contains 15 residues. V shed 5 bases and J shed 5 bases, with 17 bases lying between them.

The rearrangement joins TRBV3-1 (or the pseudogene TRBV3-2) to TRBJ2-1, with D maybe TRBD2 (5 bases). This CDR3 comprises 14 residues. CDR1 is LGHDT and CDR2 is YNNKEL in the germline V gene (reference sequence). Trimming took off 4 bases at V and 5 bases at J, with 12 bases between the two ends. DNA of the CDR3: TGTGCCAGCAGCCTTACCCACGGGAACAATGAGCAGTTCTTC. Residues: CASSLTHGNNEQFF.

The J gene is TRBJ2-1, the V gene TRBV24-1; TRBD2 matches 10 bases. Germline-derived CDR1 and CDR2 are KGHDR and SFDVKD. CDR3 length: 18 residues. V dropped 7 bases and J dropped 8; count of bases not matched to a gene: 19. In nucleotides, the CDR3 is TGTGCCACCAGGCCCGCTGTGGGAGCTAGCGGGAGTGCAGATGAGCAGTTCTTC. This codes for CATRPAVGASGSADEQFF.

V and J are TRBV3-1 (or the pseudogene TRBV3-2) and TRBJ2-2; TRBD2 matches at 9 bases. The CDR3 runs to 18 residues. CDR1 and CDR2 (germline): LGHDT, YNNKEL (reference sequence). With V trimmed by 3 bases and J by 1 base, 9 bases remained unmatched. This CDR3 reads CASSQTPGLARNTGELFF. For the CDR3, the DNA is TGTGCCAGCAGCCAGACTCCGGGACTAGCCCGGAACACCGGGGAGCTGTTTTTT.

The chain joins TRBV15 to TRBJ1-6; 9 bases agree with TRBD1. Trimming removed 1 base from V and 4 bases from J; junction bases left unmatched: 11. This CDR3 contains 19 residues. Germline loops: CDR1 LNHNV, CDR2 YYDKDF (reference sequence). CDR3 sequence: CATSRVFGQGKGYNSPLHF. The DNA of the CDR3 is TGTGCCACCAGCAGAGTTTTCGGACAGGGGAAAGGTTATAATTCACCCCTCCACTTT.

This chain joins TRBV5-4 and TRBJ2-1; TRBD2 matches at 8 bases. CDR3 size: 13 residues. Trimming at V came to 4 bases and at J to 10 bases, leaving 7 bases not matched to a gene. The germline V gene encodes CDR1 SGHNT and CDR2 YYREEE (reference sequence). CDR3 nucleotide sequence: TGTGCCAGCAGCGCAGGACTAGCCGGGGAGCAGTTCTTC. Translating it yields CASSAGLAGEQFF.

The CDR3 loop reads CASSLEARGRPPDTQYF. Written as DNA, the CDR3 is TGCGCCAGCAGCTTGGAAGCTCGCGGGAGGCCCCCCGATACGCAGTATTTT. The chain combines TRBV5-1 with TRBJ2-3; TRBD2 matches at 8 bases. J lost 6 bases, V lost 0 bases, and 12 bases had no gene match. Germline CDR1 SGHRS, CDR2 YFSETQ. There are 17 residues in the CDR3.

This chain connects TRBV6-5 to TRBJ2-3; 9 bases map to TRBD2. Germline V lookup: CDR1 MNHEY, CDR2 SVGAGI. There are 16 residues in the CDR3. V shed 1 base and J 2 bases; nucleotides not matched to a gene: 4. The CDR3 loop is CASSYFSGSLTDTQYF. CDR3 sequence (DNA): TGTGCCAGCAGTTACTTTAGCGGGAGCCTCACAGATACGCAGTATTTT.

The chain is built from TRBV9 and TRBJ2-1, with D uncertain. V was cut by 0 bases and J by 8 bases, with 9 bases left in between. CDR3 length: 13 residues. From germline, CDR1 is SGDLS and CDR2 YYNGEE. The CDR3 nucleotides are TGTGCCAGCAGCGTAGGGGTTCGGGATGAGCAGTTCTTC. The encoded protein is CASSVGVRDEQFF.

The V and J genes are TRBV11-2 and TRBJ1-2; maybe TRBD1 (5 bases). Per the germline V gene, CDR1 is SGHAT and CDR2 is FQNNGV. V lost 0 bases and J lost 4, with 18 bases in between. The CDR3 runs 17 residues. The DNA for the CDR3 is TGTGCCAGCAGCTTAGAACCCCCCACAGGCCCTCCCTATGGCTACACCTTC. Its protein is CASSLEPPTGPPYGYTF.

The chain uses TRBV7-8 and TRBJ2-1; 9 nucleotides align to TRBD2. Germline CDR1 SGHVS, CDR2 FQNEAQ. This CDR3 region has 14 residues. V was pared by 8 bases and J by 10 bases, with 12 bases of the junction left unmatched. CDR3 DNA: TGTGCCAGCGCTATTCAGCGGGAGGCAGGGGAGCAGTTCTTC. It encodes CASAIQREAGEQFF.

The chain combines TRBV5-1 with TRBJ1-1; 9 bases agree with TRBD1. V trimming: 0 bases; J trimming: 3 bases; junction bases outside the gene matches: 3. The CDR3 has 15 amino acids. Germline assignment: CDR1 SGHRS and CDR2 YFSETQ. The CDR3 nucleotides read TGCGCCAGCAGCTTGGCCCGGGACAGGGACACTGAAGCTTTCTTT. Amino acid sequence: CASSLARDRDTEAFF.

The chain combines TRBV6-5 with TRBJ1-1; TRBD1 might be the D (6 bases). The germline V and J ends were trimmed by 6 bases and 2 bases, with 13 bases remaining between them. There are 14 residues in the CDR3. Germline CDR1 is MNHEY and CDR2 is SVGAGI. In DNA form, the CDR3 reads TGTGCCAGCAGCCACAGGGTGGGAAACACTGAAGCTTTCTTT. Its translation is CASSHRVGNTEAFF.

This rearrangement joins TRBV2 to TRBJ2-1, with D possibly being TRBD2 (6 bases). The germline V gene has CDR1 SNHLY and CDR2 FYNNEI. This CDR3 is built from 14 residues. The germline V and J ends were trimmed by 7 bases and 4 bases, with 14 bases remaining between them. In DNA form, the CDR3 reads TGTGCCAGCAAGTCGTTAGCGGTTTACAATGAGCAGTTCTTC. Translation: CASKSLAVYNEQFF.

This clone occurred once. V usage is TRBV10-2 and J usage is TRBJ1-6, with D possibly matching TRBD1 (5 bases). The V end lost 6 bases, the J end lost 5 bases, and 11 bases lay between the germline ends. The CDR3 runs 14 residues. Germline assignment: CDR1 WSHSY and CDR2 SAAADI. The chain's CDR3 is CASRYDSHNSPLHF. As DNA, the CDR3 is TGCGCCAGCAGATACGACAGTCATAATTCACCCCTCCACTTT.

This CDR3 reads CASSQEWGRQETQYF. As DNA, the CDR3 is TGTGCCAGCAGCCAAGAATGGGGGCGACAAGAGACCCAGTACTTC. This sequence joins TRBV14 and TRBJ2-5, with D maybe TRBD1 (6 bases). The CDR3 contains 15 residues. V gave up 0 bases and J gave up 2 bases, with 10 bases separating them. CDR1 is SGHDN and CDR2 is FVKESK in the germline V gene.

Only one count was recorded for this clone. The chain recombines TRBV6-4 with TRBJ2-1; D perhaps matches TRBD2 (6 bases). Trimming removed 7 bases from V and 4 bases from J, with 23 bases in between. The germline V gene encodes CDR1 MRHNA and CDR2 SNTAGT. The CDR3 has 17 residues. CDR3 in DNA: TGTGCCAGCACGGAAGCCCCGTCGGCTAGCGTATACAATGAGCAGTTCTTC. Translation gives CASTEAPSASVYNEQFF.

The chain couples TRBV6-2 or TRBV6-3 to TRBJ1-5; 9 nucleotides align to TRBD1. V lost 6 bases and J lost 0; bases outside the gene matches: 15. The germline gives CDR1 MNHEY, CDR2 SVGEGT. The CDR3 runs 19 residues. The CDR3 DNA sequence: TGTGCCAGCAGCACACCGAACAGGGGGCGGGGGGTTAGCAATCAGCCCCAGCATTTT. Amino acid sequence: CASSTPNRGRGVSNQPQHF.

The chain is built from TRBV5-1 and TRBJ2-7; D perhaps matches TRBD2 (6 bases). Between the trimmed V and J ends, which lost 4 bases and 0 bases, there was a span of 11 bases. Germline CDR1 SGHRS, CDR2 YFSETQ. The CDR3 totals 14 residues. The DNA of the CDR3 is TGCGCCAGCAGCATTAGCGGAAGCTCCTACGAGCAGTACTTC. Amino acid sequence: CASSISGSSYEQYF.

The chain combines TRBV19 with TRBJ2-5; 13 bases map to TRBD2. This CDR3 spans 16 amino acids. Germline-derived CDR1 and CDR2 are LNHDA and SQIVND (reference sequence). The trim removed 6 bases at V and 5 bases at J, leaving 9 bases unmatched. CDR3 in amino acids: CASRRLAGGRAETQYF. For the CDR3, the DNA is TGTGCCAGTAGGCGACTAGCGGGAGGTAGGGCGGAGACCCAGTACTTC.

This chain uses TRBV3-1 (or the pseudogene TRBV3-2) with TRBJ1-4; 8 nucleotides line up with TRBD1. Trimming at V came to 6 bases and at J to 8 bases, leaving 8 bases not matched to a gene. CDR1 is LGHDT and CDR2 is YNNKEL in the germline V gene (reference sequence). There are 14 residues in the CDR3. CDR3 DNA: TGTGCCAGCAGGAGCGGGACAGGAAGGGAAAAACTGTTTTTT. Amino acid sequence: CASRSGTGREKLFF.

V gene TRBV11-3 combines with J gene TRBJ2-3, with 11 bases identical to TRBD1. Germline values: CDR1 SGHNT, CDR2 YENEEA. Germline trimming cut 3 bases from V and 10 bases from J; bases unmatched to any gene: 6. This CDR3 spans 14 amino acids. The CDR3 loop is CASSFRDRGVSQYF. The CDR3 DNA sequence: TGTGCCAGCAGCTTCCGGGACAGGGGGGTTTCGCAGTATTTT.

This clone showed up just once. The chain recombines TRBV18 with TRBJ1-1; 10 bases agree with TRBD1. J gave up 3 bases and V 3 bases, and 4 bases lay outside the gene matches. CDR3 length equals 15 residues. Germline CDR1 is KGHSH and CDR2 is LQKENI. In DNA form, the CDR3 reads TGTGCCAGCTCACCGCGGGGGACAGGGGACACTGAAGCTTTCTTT. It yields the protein CASSPRGTGDTEAFF.

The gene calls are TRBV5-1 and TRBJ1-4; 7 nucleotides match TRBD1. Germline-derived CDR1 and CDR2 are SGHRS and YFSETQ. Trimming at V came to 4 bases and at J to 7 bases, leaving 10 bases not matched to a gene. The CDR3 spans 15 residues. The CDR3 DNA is TGCGCCAGCAGCGACGCAGGGGGAGTCGGTGAAAAACTGTTTTTT. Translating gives CASSDAGGVGEKLFF.